This is a list of T cell receptor beta chains from one sample in a study of beta chain features in type 1 diabetes. TCRdb keeps only in-frame clones here, not all; method: immunoSEQ multiplex PCR. Of roughly 450,000 clones in the sample, about 10% were seen once. What was sequenced was naive CD4+ T cells from blood. These receptors were taken from a woman aged 18-35 years in good health. CDR3s include the opening cysteine and the closing phenylalanine or tryptophan. D genes are given only for firm matches. Part of the rows lack a size; the others show once, few, many or a class for expanded clones.

length,J,size,D,V,DNA,CDR3
13,TRBJ2-1,many,.,TRBV7-9,TGTGCCAGCGCATCCCCCCGGGGAAATGAGCAGTTCTTC,CASASPRGNEQFF
14,TRBJ2-6,few,TRBD1,TRBV6-1,TGTGCCGGCGACAGGGGCGATGGGGCCAACGTCCTGACTTTC,CAGDRGDGANVLTF
14,TRBJ1-4,.,.,TRBV7-6,TGTGCCAGCAGACCGAGGGGGAGCGGTGAAAAACTGTTTTTT,CASRPRGSGEKLFF
16,TRBJ2-3,.,TRBD2,TRBV5-6,TGTGCCAGCAGCATGGGACTAGCGACTAGCACAGATACGCAGTATTTT,CASSMGLATSTDTQYF
15,TRBJ2-3,few,.,TRBV6-4,TGTGCCAGCAGGCTCCGGGGAGCTAGCACAGATACGCAGTATTTT,CASRLRGASTDTQYF
13,TRBJ1-2,few,.,TRBV7-9,TGTGCCAGCAGCTTGGCGGAAGGCTATGGCTACACCTTC,CASSLAEGYGYTF
15,TRBJ2-7,.,TRBD1,TRBV6-6,TGTGCCAGCAGTTACTCCCGGGACAGGCCCTACGAGCAGTACTTC,CASSYSRDRPYEQYF
14,TRBJ2-3,few,TRBD2,TRBV7-9,TGTGCCAGCAGCTCAGCGGGAGGGCCAGATACGCAGTATTTT,CASSSAGGPDTQYF
13,TRBJ2-5,few,.,TRBV7-6,TGTGCCAGCAGCTTCGGCATTGCGGAGACCCAGTACTTC,CASSFGIAETQYF
12,TRBJ2-5,few,.,TRBV6-6,TGTGCCAGCAGTTACCCGGGGGAGACCCAGTACTTC,CASSYPGETQYF
16,TRBJ2-5,few,TRBD2,TRBV29-1,TGCAGCGTTGCGGCCCCAAACAGGGGACTAGCGGAGACCCAGTACTTC,CSVAAPNRGLAETQYF
16,TRBJ2-3,.,.,TRBV7-2,TGTGCCAGCAGCCCACAGAGTATCTTAAGCACAGATACGCAGTATTTT,CASSPQSILSTDTQYF
15,TRBJ2-1,few,TRBD2,TRBV11-1,TGTGCCAGCAGCTTACCATGGACTAGGTACAATGAGCAGTTCTTC,CASSLPWTRYNEQFF
14,TRBJ1-4,.,.,TRBV18,TGTGCCAGCCGCACGGGAGGAGTTGGTGAAAAACTGTTTTTT,CASRTGGVGEKLFF
13,TRBJ2-1,few,.,TRBV29-1,TGCAGCGTTTTCTGGGCCTTTTACAATGAGCAGTTCTTC,CSVFWAFYNEQFF
12,TRBJ1-1,.,.,TRBV29-1,TGCAGCGTTGAATTGGCGAACGCTGAAGCTTTCTTT,CSVELANAEAFF
13,TRBJ2-5,.,.,TRBV9,TGTGCCAGCAGCGTAGCTAGCCAAGAGACCCAGTACTTC,CASSVASQETQYF
13,TRBJ2-3,.,.,TRBV6-6,TGTGCCATACAACAGGGCGGGGCAGATACGCAGTATTTT,CAIQQGGADTQYF
15,TRBJ2-3,.,.,TRBV7-9,TGTGCCAGCAGCCGGCCAGGGGCGAGGACAGATACGCAGTATTTT,CASSRPGARTDTQYF
11,TRBJ2-2,few,.,TRBV19,TGTGCCAGTATGAAGGCCGGGGAGCTGTTTTTT,CASMKAGELFF
18,TRBJ2-1,few,TRBD2,TRBV29-1,TGCAGCGTTGGGGGCAAAACTAGTAAGCTAGCGGGATATGGGGAGCAGTTCTTC,CSVGGKTSKLAGYGEQFF
15,TRBJ2-3,few,TRBD2,TRBV2,TGTGCCAGCAGTGACCGAAGCGGGAGCAAGGGTACGCAGTATTTT,CASSDRSGSKGTQYF
13,TRBJ2-3,.,TRBD1,TRBV7-2,TGTGCCAGCAGTCGGACAGGGGCAGATACGCAGTATTTT,CASSRTGADTQYF
15,TRBJ2-3,few,.,TRBV7-2,TGTGCCAGCAGCTTAATGGGTGGAAGCACAGATACGCAGTATTTT,CASSLMGGSTDTQYF
13,TRBJ1-4,few,.,TRBV25-1,TGTGCCAGCAGTGCGAGGGATTATGAAAAACTGTTTTTT,CASSARDYEKLFF
14,TRBJ1-2,few,.,TRBV19,TGTGCCAGTAGTATGGTTGGGAAGTCCTACGGCTACACCTTC,CASSMVGKSYGYTF
11,TRBJ2-7,.,.,TRBV20-1,TGCAGTGCTTGGACCGTAAGGGAGCAGTACTTC,CSAWTVREQYF
14,TRBJ2-3,.,TRBD1,TRBV2,TGTGCCAGCAGAAACAGGGGAAACACAGATACGCAGTATTTT,CASRNRGNTDTQYF
17,TRBJ2-6,.,.,TRBV7-9,TGTGCCAGCAGCTTCCGGACCCTTAGCTCTGGGGCCAACGTCCTGACTTTC,CASSFRTLSSGANVLTF
14,TRBJ2-5,.,.,TRBV18,TGTGCCAGCTCAGCCACACGGATCCAAGAGACCCAGTACTTC,CASSATRIQETQYF
18,TRBJ2-1,.,TRBD2,TRBV5-1,TGCGCCAGCAGCTTGAACACCCCACTAGCGGCGTTTTACAATGAGCAGTTCTTC,CASSLNTPLAAFYNEQFF
14,TRBJ2-5,few,TRBD1,TRBV7-3,TGTGCCAGCAGCTTCGACAGGGGATCAGAGACCCAGTACTTC,CASSFDRGSETQYF
16,TRBJ2-3,.,TRBD2,TRBV7-2,TGTGCCAGCAGCTTAGGGACTAGCGTTAGCACAGATACGCAGTATTTT,CASSLGTSVSTDTQYF
16,TRBJ2-3,few,.,TRBV5-1,TGCGCCAGCAGCTTGGGTGCCAGGACCTTCACAGATACGCAGTATTTT,CASSLGARTFTDTQYF
14,TRBJ2-1,few,TRBD2,TRBV15,TGTGCCACCAGCCCGGGGGGCTCCTACAATGAGCAGTTCTTC,CATSPGGSYNEQFF
15,TRBJ2-1,.,TRBD1,TRBV18,TGTGCCAGCTCAGGGGGGACAGGGGTCTACAATGAGCAGTTCTTC,CASSGGTGVYNEQFF
14,TRBJ2-3,few,.,TRBV11-2,TGTGCCAGCAGCTTAAGACAGACCACAGATACGCAGTATTTT,CASSLRQTTDTQYF
14,TRBJ1-4,.,TRBD1,TRBV18,TGTGCCAGCTCACAACAGGGGACTAATGAAAAACTGTTTTTT,CASSQQGTNEKLFF
14,TRBJ2-5,.,.,TRBV18,TGTGCCAGCTCATTCACAGTGGGGCAAGAGACCCAGTACTTC,CASSFTVGQETQYF
14,TRBJ2-1,few,TRBD1,TRBV9,TGTGCCAGCAGCGGAGGGACAGGTGTCAATGAGCAGTTCTTC,CASSGGTGVNEQFF
15,TRBJ2-4,.,TRBD1,TRBV10-3,TGTGCCATCAGTGAAGGGACAGGAGCCAAAAACATTCAGTACTTC,CAISEGTGAKNIQYF
17,TRBJ2-7,few,.,TRBV4-2,TGTGCCAGCAGCCAAGATTTCCCTTGGGGGGAGGTGGACGAGCAGTACTTC,CASSQDFPWGEVDEQYF
13,TRBJ2-1,.,.,TRBV7-2,TGTGCCAGCAGTCCGATTCGTGACAATGAGCAGTTCTTC,CASSPIRDNEQFF
15,TRBJ1-5,few,.,TRBV4-1,TGCGCCAGCAGCCCAGGGCGGCAGACGGGGCAGCCCCAGCATTTT,CASSPGRQTGQPQHF
11,TRBJ1-2,few,.,TRBV2,TGTGCCAGCAGTCTGTCCTATGGCTACACCTTC,CASSLSYGYTF
12,TRBJ1-2,few,.,TRBV18,TGTGCCAGCTCACCACCGACCGTCGGCTACACCTTC,CASSPPTVGYTF
18,TRBJ2-3,few,TRBD2,TRBV4-1,TGCGCCAGCAGCCCAGAGCGGGGGGGCCCCGCCAGCACAGATACGCAGTATTTT,CASSPERGGPASTDTQYF
15,TRBJ1-1,once,.,TRBV9,TGTGCCAGCAGCGTAGCCCCGGGACCTAACACTGAAGCTTTCTTT,CASSVAPGPNTEAFF
14,TRBJ2-5,few,TRBD1,TRBV7-9,TGTGCCAGCAGCTTAGGGACAGGCGGGGAGACCCAGTACTTC,CASSLGTGGETQYF
14,TRBJ2-1,.,.,TRBV6-4,TGTGCCAGCAGTGCGACCAGCGACTACAATGAGCAGTTCTTC,CASSATSDYNEQFF